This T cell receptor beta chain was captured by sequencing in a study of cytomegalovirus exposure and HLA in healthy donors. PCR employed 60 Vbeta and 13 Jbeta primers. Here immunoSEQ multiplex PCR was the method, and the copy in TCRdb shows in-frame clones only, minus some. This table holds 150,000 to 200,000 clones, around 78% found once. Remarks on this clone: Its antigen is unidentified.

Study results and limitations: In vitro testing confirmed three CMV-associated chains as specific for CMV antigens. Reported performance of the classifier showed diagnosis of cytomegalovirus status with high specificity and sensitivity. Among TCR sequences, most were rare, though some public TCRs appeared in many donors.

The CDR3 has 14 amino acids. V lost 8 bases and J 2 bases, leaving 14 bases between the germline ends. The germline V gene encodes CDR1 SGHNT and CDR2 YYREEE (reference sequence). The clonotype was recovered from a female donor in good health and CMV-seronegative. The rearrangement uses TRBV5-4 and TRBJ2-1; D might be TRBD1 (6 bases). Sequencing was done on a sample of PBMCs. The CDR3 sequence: CASTGLTTYNEQFF. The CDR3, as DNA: TGTGCCAGTACAGGGCTCACAACCTACAATGAGCAGTTCTTC.